This is a list of T cell receptor beta chains from one sample in a study of T cell responses to AZD1222 COVID-19 vaccine. Measured with immunoSEQ multiplex PCR; TCRdb has only the in-frame clones, and not every one. The data contain 150,000 to 200,000 clones, roughly 94% of them singletons. The sequenced sample was peripheral blood, obtained 28 days after the second AZD1222 dose. The origin of the receptors is an adult who received the AZD1222 COVID-19 vaccine. Each CDR3 is given with its conserved first and last residue. D genes are given only for firm matches. Not all rows give a size; the values are once, few, many and, for expanded clones, a class.

>-|once|TRBJ1-1|TRBV19
CASSRTRGGGSNTEAFF
TGTGCCAGTAGTCGAACCCGCGGGGGGGGAAGCAACACTGAAGCTTTCTTT
>TRBD1|-|TRBJ2-7|TRBV7-2
CASSFRDRAPYEQYF
TGTGCCAGCAGCTTCCGGGACAGGGCCCCCTACGAGCAGTACTTC
>-|-|TRBJ2-7|TRBV4-1
CASSQDPQGTPKNYEQYF
TGCGCCAGCAGCCAAGATCCCCAGGGGACCCCTAAGAACTACGAGCAGTACTTC
>-|-|TRBJ2-1|TRBV30
CAWSVGIRYNEQFF
TGTGCCTGGAGTGTAGGCATCCGTTACAATGAGCAGTTCTTC
>TRBD2|-|TRBJ2-1|TRBV4-2
CASSLRGGMGSYNEQFF
TGTGCCAGCAGCCTTCGGGGGGGAATGGGTTCCTACAATGAGCAGTTCTTC
>TRBD2|-|TRBJ2-7|TRBV7-9
CASSLGLAGEVHEQYF
TGTGCCAGCAGCCTAGGACTAGCGGGAGAGGTCCACGAGCAGTACTTC
>TRBD2|-|TRBJ2-2|TRBV19
CASTNDGGGDGENTGELFF
TGTGCCAGTACGAACGATGGGGGGGGAGACGGAGAGAACACCGGGGAGCTGTTTTTT
>TRBD1|-|TRBJ1-2|TRBV10-2
CASSGDRGIYGYTF
TGCGCCAGCAGTGGGGACAGGGGAATATATGGCTACACCTTC
>-|-|TRBJ2-1|TRBV29-1
CGTYYNEQFF
TGCGGTACCTACTACAATGAGCAGTTCTTC
>TRBD1|-|TRBJ1-2|TRBV2
CASSVTGDGYTF
TGTGCCAGCAGTGTGACAGGGGATGGCTACACCTTC
>TRBD2|-|TRBJ2-1|TRBV5-1
CASSSLAGGSNEQFF
TGCGCCAGCAGCTCCCTAGCGGGAGGAAGCAATGAGCAGTTCTTC
>-|-|TRBJ1-1|TRBV6-4
CASSLTGDTEAFF
TGTGCCAGCAGCTTAACAGGAGACACTGAAGCTTTCTTT
>-|-|TRBJ2-7|TRBV4-1
CASSQGRASGEQYF
TGCGCCAGCAGCCAAGGGAGGGCCTCGGGGGAGCAGTACTTC
>-|-|TRBJ2-5|TRBV7-2
CASSLAINRDETQYF
TGTGCCAGCAGCTTAGCAATAAACAGGGATGAGACCCAGTACTTC
>-|-|TRBJ1-1|TRBV18
CASSIQGYTEAFF
TGTGCCAGCTCTATACAGGGATACACTGAAGCTTTCTTT
>-|-|TRBJ1-3|TRBV28
CASSRTGSTGTIYF
TGTGCCAGCAGTAGGACCGGGAGTACCGGCACCATATATTTT
>-|-|TRBJ1-2|TRBV28
CASSARDRRLTF
TGTGCCAGCAGTGCCCGGGACCGCCGTCTCACCTTC
>-|-|TRBJ2-2|TRBV24-1
CATSDRNTGELFF
TGTGCCACCAGTGACCGGAACACCGGGGAGCTGTTTTTT
>-|-|TRBJ1-1|TRBV6-5
CASSYVERTEAFF
TGTGCCAGCAGTTACGTTGAGCGGACTGAAGCTTTCTTT
>TRBD2|-|TRBJ2-1|TRBV7-9
CASSLGGRAGEQFF
TGTGCCAGCAGCTTGGGCGGGAGGGCCGGTGAGCAGTTCTTC
>TRBD1|-|TRBJ2-1|TRBV7-2
CASSLAGTGTYNEQFF
TGTGCCAGCAGCTTAGCCGGGACAGGAACCTACAATGAGCAGTTCTTC
>-|few|TRBJ1-5|TRBV6-6
CASSYEGGGNQPQHF
TGTGCCAGCAGTTACGAAGGGGGGGGCAATCAGCCCCAGCATTTT
>-|once|TRBJ2-1|TRBV5-1
CASRITPGLQNNEQFF
TGCGCCAGCAGGATTACCCCGGGACTGCAGAACAATGAGCAGTTCTTC
>-|-|TRBJ1-2|TRBV12-3/TRBV12-4
CASSSHYGYTF
TGTGCCAGCAGTTCGCATTATGGCTACACCTTC
>TRBD1|-|TRBJ2-4|TRBV7-9
CASSPRTGGGLAKNIQYF
TGTGCCAGCAGCCCACGGACAGGGGGTGGCTTAGCCAAAAACATTCAGTACTTC
>-|-|TRBJ1-2|TRBV6-6
CASSYGEYGYTF
TGTGCCAGCAGTTACGGTGAATATGGCTACACCTTC
>-|-|TRBJ2-6|TRBV21-1
CAGEGVGPGANVLTF
-